This T cell receptor (beta chain) was captured in a study of CD8 T cells in Susac syndrome. To note about this clonotype: What it binds is unknown.

CD8+ and CD4+ blood T cells underwent TCR beta sequencing. In the multiple sclerosis control group, patients were treatment-naive and had stable or active relapsing-remitting disease. Bulk CD8+ and CD4+ cells came from magnetic negative isolation; CD8+ TEMRA by FACS. After removal of 7 bases from V and 4 bases from J, the junction contained 9 bases not matched to a gene. There are 15 residues in the CDR3. Germline V gene sequence: CDR1 PRHDT, CDR2 FYEKMQ (reference sequence). Whole-study findings and limits: It was acknowledged in the study that its TCR sequencing and HLA analysis involved a relatively small number of individuals.

RNA amounts of about 0.5 to 1 ug underwent reverse transcription with random hexamers. TCRdb recomputed calls from the immunoSEQ multiplex PCR reads with MiXCR, one row per CDR3 protein. In the table there are over 350,000 distinct CDR3 sequences, around 83% of which are singletons. V usage is TRBV13 and J usage is TRBJ2-1; 8 bases match TRBD2. This TCR was sampled from a human donor with multiple sclerosis. The sequenced material came from CD8+ T cells from PBMCs. The CDR3: CASTGLARGYNEQFF. In nucleotides, the CDR3 is TGTGCCAGCACCGGACTAGCTCGCGGGTACAATGAGCAGTTCTTC.